The source of this TCR beta chain is a study of T-cell memory formation after mild COVID-19 (dated by TCRdb to the early 2020s). Background for the entire study: Most TCR sequence clusters were specific to one of the two donors. Two young, previously healthy adult volunteers, one female and one male, were included in the cohort. In a couple of donors, T-cell clones that expanded and contracted after mild COVID-19 were followed by sequencing TCRalpha and TCRbeta repertoires longitudinally.

Only a few counts were recorded for this clonotype. Its recognized antigen is unknown. Base qualities are not provided; no much larger clone lies one nucleotide away. Ficoll-Paque density gradient centrifugation was the method used to isolate PBMCs. TCRdb shows the sequencer as Illumina NovaSeq 6000. TCRalpha and TCRbeta cDNA libraries were constructed by 5'RACE with constant-segment primers, with sample barcodes and unique molecular identifiers being introduced. RNA was extracted from every sample with Trizol reagent. The libraries were amplified in two PCR steps, and the second step added a second sample barcode and Illumina TruSeq adapters. Libraries were sequenced on an Illumina NovaSeq with 2 x 150 bp paired-end reads. As for the authors' bioinformatics: Reads were demultiplexed and collapsed into UMI-guided consensus sequences with migec v1.2.7. With mixcr v2.1.11, UMI consensuses were aligned to TRA and TRB V and J templates and assembled into clonotypes. A clonotype was counted as expanded or contracted only if both edgeR and NoisET called the change significant, with noise models trained on biological replicates. For edgeR calls, a false discovery rate-adjusted p below 0.01 and a log2 fold-change threshold of 1 were applied. As an exploratory analysis of dynamics, max-normalized trajectories of the 1000 most abundant clonotypes were examined by PCA with hierarchical clustering. Separately sequenced CD4+ and CD8+ repertoires were used to assign a CD4 or CD8 phenotype to each responding clone. The public reads were reprocessed in TCRdb via fastp at Q25 and MiXCR, keeping in-frame beta chains. Each entry is one CDR3 protein sequence, shown with its most common DNA and genes. These V and J calls derive from TCRdb rather than the authors' analysis. This sample lists around 320,000 distinct CDR3 sequences; roughly an eighth were detected once. Clones ranked in the top ten supply under 25% of the sample.

Paper-wide results and their limitations: Clones that contracted from day 15 to 85 showed balanced CD4/CD8 phenotypes, whereas a second wave of clones that expanded from day 15 to 37 leaned towards CD4+. The second-wave clones that peaked on day 37 were not confirmed to be SARS-CoV-2 specific. Contracting CD4+ clones were found mainly in CM and EM memory subsets, while CD8+ clones were enriched in EMRA. Only two mild cases were covered in the study, and larger cohorts including severe cases with pre-infection samples were considered necessary. Some responding clones were detected in pre-infection memory, suggesting pre-existing cross-reactive memory T cells joined the SARS-CoV-2 response.

The sequence derives from a man aged 18-30 years who had mild COVID-19 (a few samples of this study predate the infection). The sample titles of this study are shuffled in the database, so cell type and time point are left out; the donor was told from shared clones. Source material: PBMCs or a T cell subset sorted from them (not recorded which).

This receptor carries the CDR3 CASSRPSGGYQETQYF. Here is the DNA: TGTGCCAGCAGTCGTCCTAGCGGGGGGTACCAAGAGACCCAGTACTTC. The sequence is built from TRBV12-3 or TRBV12-4 and TRBJ2-5, with 11 central nucleotides matching TRBD2. From cysteine to phenylalanine, the CDR3 is 16 amino acids long. Solely the CDR3 DNA is kept, with 48 bases framed from the first base. V is trimmed back by 5 bases and J by 0 bases, and the junction contains 5 bases that no gene match accounts for.